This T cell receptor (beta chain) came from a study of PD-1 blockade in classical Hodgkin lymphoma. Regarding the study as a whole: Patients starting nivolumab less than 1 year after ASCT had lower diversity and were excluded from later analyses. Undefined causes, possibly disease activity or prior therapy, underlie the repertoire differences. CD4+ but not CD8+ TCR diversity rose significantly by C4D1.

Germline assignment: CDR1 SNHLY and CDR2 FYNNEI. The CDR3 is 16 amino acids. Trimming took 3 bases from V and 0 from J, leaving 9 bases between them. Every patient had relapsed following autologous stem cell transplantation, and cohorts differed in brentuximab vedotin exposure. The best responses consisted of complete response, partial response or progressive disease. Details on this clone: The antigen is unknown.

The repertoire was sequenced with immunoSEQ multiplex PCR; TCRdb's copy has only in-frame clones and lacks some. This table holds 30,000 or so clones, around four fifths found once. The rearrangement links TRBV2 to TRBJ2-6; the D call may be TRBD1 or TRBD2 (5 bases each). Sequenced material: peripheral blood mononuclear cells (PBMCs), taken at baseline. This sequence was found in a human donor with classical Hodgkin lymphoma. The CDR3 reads CASSEPGHSGANVLTF. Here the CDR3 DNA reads TGTGCCAGCAGTGAGCCGGGGCACTCTGGGGCCAACGTCCTGACTTTC.